The clone carrying this TCR beta chain was recorded a few times. Its target is unknown. These data are taken from a study of CD8 T cells in ankylosing spondylitis. Study-wide results and caveats: From matched ankylosing spondylitis synovial fluid, disease-linked clones were reportedly recovered at significantly enriched levels. Among TCR beta sequences, a motif of several highly homologous variants appeared characteristic of ankylosing spondylitis blood. Several of the motif variants were reported before in synovial fluid and blood from reactive arthritis. With a CD8+ phenotype, disease-linked clones were relatively rare in peripheral blood.

CDR3 length: 15 residues. V lost 4 bases to trimming and J lost 5 bases, with 16 bases between them. TCRdb re-called the 5' RACE reads through MiXCR, storing one row per CDR3 protein. The table has about 250,000 distinct CDR3 sequences, roughly 32% seen once; the top ten hold about 4%. Sequencing was performed on blood, either unsorted or a sorted T cell fraction (not recorded which). The rearrangement uses TRBV12-3 or TRBV12-4 and TRBJ2-3; a possible D gene is TRBD1 (6 bases). The TCR comes from a male donor with ankylosing spondylitis or in good health (not recorded which). The CDR3, as DNA: TGTGCCAGCAGTTCCTGGGAAGAGGGGGTAGATACGCAGTATTTT. Translated: CASSSWEEGVDTQYF.